The entry below describes one TCR beta chain. In the authors' workflow: Estimation of nucleated cell counts relied on the amplification of reference gene primers. Only in-frame clones appear in the TCRdb table, and some are missing; sequencing was by immunoSEQ multiplex PCR. The V and J calls and clone size come from that table; D and trimming were worked out from the DNA. The table shows about 43,000 clones, with about nine tenths occurring only once. Germline CDR1 reads KGHSH; CDR2 reads LQKENI. Losses at the gene ends were 3 bases for V and 2 bases for J; bases not matched to a gene: 16. The CDR3 is made up of 20 amino acids. The sample comes from a study of blood T cell repertoires in COVID-19. Study-level background: Acute and convalescent COVID-19 specimens originated in the United States, Italy and Spain. T cells, B-cell-depleted T cells, or PBMCs supplied cDNA or gDNA.

The chain is built from TRBV18 and TRBJ2-6, with 7 bases lining up with TRBD2. This TCR came from a woman aged 80 or older with active COVID-19. The sequencing input was peripheral blood. Written as DNA, the CDR3 is TGTGCCAGCTCACCTTCCCCCCGGTGGGGGGGGTACACTGGGGCCAACGTCCTGACTTTC. Protein product: CASSPSPRWGGYTGANVLTF.